Each of the 8 T cell receptor beta chains below was sequenced from the same sample in a study of blood T cell repertoires in COVID-19. Method: immunoSEQ multiplex PCR; TCRdb's copy keeps in-frame clones and lacks some. The table has some 240,000 clones, approximately 82% seen once; the top ten hold around 1.5%. Material for sequencing was peripheral blood. The receptors shown here come from a woman aged 40 to 50 who had recovered from COVID-19.

The V gene is TRBV5-1, the J gene TRBJ2-7, with TRBD2 matching 10 bases. Germline V gene lookup returns CDR1 SGHRS and CDR2 YFSETQ. V trimming: 4 bases; J trimming: 6 bases; junction bases outside the gene matches: 7. CDR3 size: 14 residues. The DNA for the CDR3 is TGCGCCAGCAGCAAAAGCGGGGGGGCCGGCGAGCAGTACTTC. Translating it yields CASSKSGGAGEQYF.

This clone was detected only a few times. This chain uses TRBV15 with TRBJ2-1; TRBD2 agrees at 9 bases. The CDR3 consists of 15 residues. Germline V gives CDR1 LNHNV, CDR2 YYDKDF (reference sequence). V dropped 5 bases and J dropped 5; count of bases not matched to a gene: 7. In nucleotides, the CDR3 is TGTGCCACCAGCTACGGGCGGGGGGGCCACAATGAGCAGTTCTTC. Protein: CATSYGRGGHNEQFF. The complete variable domain, with remaining parts taken from reference TRBV15 and TRBJ2-1, reads DAMVIQNPRYQVTQFGKPVTLSCSQTLNHNVMYWYQQKSSQAPKLLFHYYDKDFNNEADTPDNFQSRRPNTSFCFLDIRSPGLGDTAMYLCATSYGRGGHNEQFFGPGTRLTVL.

The CDR3 coding sequence is TGTGCCAGCAGTAGACTAGCCGTCGAGACCCAGTACTTC. Its translation: CASSRLAVETQYF. This chain uses TRBV27 with TRBJ2-5, with 7 bases lining up with TRBD2. The CDR3 contains 13 residues. V trimming: 5 bases; J trimming: 5 bases; junction bases outside the gene matches: 5. Per germline, CDR1 MNHEY and CDR2 SMNVEV (reference sequence).

The chain links TRBV28 to TRBJ2-7; no definite D call. Germline-derived CDR1 and CDR2 are MDHEN and SYDVKM. The CDR3 runs 11 residues. V lost 2 bases to trimming and J lost 7 bases, with 6 bases between them. The CDR3 DNA sequence: TGTGCCAGCAGTTTAGGAGCGGAGCAGTACTTC. This encodes CASSLGAEQYF.

This clone was picked up a small number of times. This rearrangement joins TRBV11-2 to TRBJ1-2; a weak D match, TRBD1 (6 bases). The CDR3 extends over 12 amino acids. Germline CDR1 reads SGHAT; CDR2 reads FQNNGV. In DNA, the CDR3 is TGTGCTTGCTCTCCAGGGGACTATGGCTACACCTTC. Translating it yields CACSPGDYGYTF.

The rearrangement uses TRBV7-9 and TRBJ1-4; D perhaps matches TRBD1 (5 bases). Trimming cost V 0 bases and J 4 bases, with 18 bases left between them. CDR3 length: 18 residues. Germline CDR1 and CDR2: SEHNR and FQNEAQ (reference sequence). The CDR3 loop is CASSLARAFREGNEKLFF. CDR3 coding DNA: TGTGCCAGCAGCTTAGCCCGAGCCTTCAGGGAGGGTAATGAAAAACTGTTTTTT.

The chain has TRBV7-2 and TRBJ1-4, with a tentative D call TRBD1 (6 bases). Trimming removed 1 base at V and 7 bases at J, with 19 bases between. CDR3 length equals 17 residues. The germline gives CDR1 SGHTA, CDR2 FQGNSA. CDR3 sequence: CASSLGGDTRAGEKLFF. The DNA of the CDR3 is TGTGCCAGCAGCTTAGGTGGGGACACCAGGGCCGGTGAAAAACTGTTTTTT.

This chain joins TRBV6-5 and TRBJ1-1, with a tentative D call TRBD1 (6 bases). The CDR3 has 15 amino acids. Germline lookup yields CDR1 MNHEY and CDR2 SVGAGI. Trimming pared 2 bases from V and 0 bases from J, leaving 10 bases between. DNA for the CDR3: TGTGCCAGCAGTTACGGGACACTCATGAACACTGAAGCTTTCTTT. Its protein is CASSYGTLMNTEAFF.